The T cell receptor beta chain described here comes from a study of type 1 regulatory T cells. Whole-study context: This in vitro CD4 product, T-allo10, is enriched for Tr1 cells and alloantigen-specific. Study conclusions and caveats: Tr1 cells had a more restricted TCR repertoire than non-Tr1 cells.

V dropped 3 bases and J dropped 2; count of bases not matched to a gene: 12. Germline CDR1 reads LNHNV; CDR2 reads YYDKDF (reference sequence). CDR3 length: 19 residues. One entry per CDR3 protein, called by TCRdb with MiXCR from the reads. The profile shows some 60,000 distinct CDR3 sequences, roughly 60% of them singletons. Details on this clonotype: The antigen remains undetermined.

The specimen was cultured non-Tr1 T cells, either the whole culture or a sorted T cell fraction (not recorded which). This receptor was taken from a human donor in good health. This chain links TRBV15 with TRBJ2-7; 14 bases map to TRBD2. CDR3 coding DNA: TGTGCCACCAGCAGGGGCAGACTAGCGGGAGGGAATCTCCCCTACGAGCAGTACTTC. Its translation is CATSRGRLAGGNLPYEQYF.